This passage covers 26 T cell receptor beta chains from one sample sequenced in a study of blood T cell repertoires in COVID-19. Method: immunoSEQ multiplex PCR; TCRdb's copy keeps in-frame clones and lacks some. Of around 290,000 clones listed, approximately 89% are singletons. The specimen was peripheral blood. The receptors were gathered from a woman aged 45-59 years who had recovered from COVID-19.

The J gene is TRBJ1-1, the V gene TRBV6-2 or TRBV6-3; no reliable D call. This CDR3 spans 12 amino acids. V lost 3 bases and J lost 1, with 3 bases in between. Germline V gene sequence: CDR1 MNHEY, CDR2 SVGEGT. In nucleotides, the CDR3 is TGTGCCAGCAGTTATCAGAACACTGAAGCTTTCTTT. Its protein is CASSYQNTEAFF.

The chain has TRBV3-1 (or the pseudogene TRBV3-2) and TRBJ2-7; 7 bases align to TRBD1. Germline CDR1 LGHDT, CDR2 YNNKEL (reference sequence). There are 15 residues in the CDR3. Trimming at V came to 2 bases and at J to 3 bases, leaving 7 bases not matched to a gene. CDR3 DNA: TGTGCCAGCAGCCAAAACGCCCGGACAGGCTACGAGCAGTACTTC. It encodes CASSQNARTGYEQYF.

The DNA of the CDR3 is TGTGCCAGCAGGCGGAAGGGGACTGGGAAACTGTTTTTT. Protein: CASRRKGTGKLFF. The chain is built from TRBV6-5 and TRBJ1-4, with D possibly TRBD1 on 5 matching bases. The CDR3 is made up of 13 amino acids. V lost 6 bases to trimming and J lost 11 bases, with 16 bases between them. In germline, CDR1 is MNHEY, CDR2 SVGAGI.

The rearrangement joins TRBV30 to TRBJ1-2; D call uncertain. This CDR3 has 12 residues. Trimming stripped 7 bases from V and 5 bases from J, with 14 bases between. Germline CDR1 is GTSNPN and CDR2 is SVGIG (reference sequence). Written as DNA, the CDR3 is TGTGCCTCGAGAGAGGGTTTTTATGGCTACACCTTC. This encodes CASREGFYGYTF.

The V gene is TRBV28, the J gene TRBJ2-5; 11 bases fit TRBD2. Trimming took 3 bases from V and 4 from J; bases not matched to a gene: 7. The CDR3 consists of 16 residues. Germline values: CDR1 MDHEN, CDR2 SYDVKM. CDR3 coding DNA: TGTGCCAGCAGTTTCCGAGATCTAGCGGGAGGAGAGACCCAGTACTTC. Translating it yields CASSFRDLAGGETQYF.

This chain links TRBV19 with TRBJ1-1, with D maybe TRBD1 (6 bases). This CDR3 region has 16 residues. Per germline, CDR1 LNHDA and CDR2 SQIVND (reference sequence). V lost 4 bases, J lost 4 bases, and 19 bases lay in between. This chain's CDR3 is CASSTRTAGHGTEAFF. In nucleotides, the CDR3 is TGTGCCAGTAGTACTCGGACAGCAGGCCACGGCACTGAAGCTTTCTTT. The entire variable domain, with the rest obtained from reference TRBV19 and TRBJ1-1, is as follows: DGGITQSPKYLFRKEGQNVTLSCEQNLNHDAMYWYRQDPGQGLRLIYYSQIVNDFQKGDIAEGYSVSREKKESFPLTVTSAQKNPTAFYLCASSTRTAGHGTEAFFGQGTRLTVV.

The genes are TRBV11-2 and TRBJ1-3, with D tentatively TRBD1 (5 bases). Germline V gene sequence: CDR1 SGHAT, CDR2 FQNNGV. The CDR3 has 16 residues. The V end lost 5 bases, the J end lost 0 bases, and 14 bases lay between the germline ends. The CDR3 DNA sequence: TGTGCCAGCAGCCTTCTATTGACAGTCTCTGGAAACACCATATATTTT. Translation: CASSLLLTVSGNTIYF.

The chain couples TRBV6-5 to TRBJ1-2; perhaps TRBD1 as D (6 bases). The length of the CDR3 is 13 residues. The V gene lost 6 bases and the J gene lost 6 bases, with 14 bases spanning the gap. Per the germline V gene, CDR1 is MNHEY and CDR2 is SVGAGI. The chain's CDR3 is CASSRDRFHGYTF. CDR3 coding DNA: TGTGCCAGCAGCCGTGACAGGTTCCATGGCTACACCTTC.

The chain combines TRBV11-2 with TRBJ1-1; D not certain. This CDR3 has 13 residues. V shed 3 bases and J shed 4 bases, with 9 bases lying between them. Germline CDR1 SGHAT, CDR2 FQNNGV. CDR3 DNA sequence: TGTGCCAGCAGCTTTGACAAAATCACTGAAGCTTTCTTT. Translating it yields CASSFDKITEAFF.

This chain connects TRBV28 to TRBJ2-2, with 9 bases that match TRBD1. This CDR3 is 14 amino acids long. J gave up 7 bases and V 4 bases, and 4 bases lay outside the gene matches. Germline V gene data show CDR1 as MDHEN and CDR2 as SYDVKM. Written as DNA, the CDR3 is TGTGCCAGCAGTTCACAGGGGGCGGTCGGGGAGCTGTTTTTT. It encodes CASSSQGAVGELFF. Supplemented by reference TRBV28 and TRBJ2-2, the full variable domain reads DVKVTQSSRYLVKRTGEKVFLECVQDMDHENMFWYRQDPGLGLRLIYFSYDVKMKEKGDIPEGYSVSREKKERFSLILESASTNQTSMYLCASSSQGAVGELFFGEGSRLTVL.

The V and J genes are TRBV29-1 and TRBJ2-7; tentatively, D is TRBD2 (6 bases). CDR3 length: 13 residues. The germline V and J ends were trimmed by 5 bases and 3 bases, with 14 bases remaining between them. CDR1 SQVTM and CDR2 ANQGSEA come from the germline V gene. The CDR3 protein is CSVSGSSGYEQYF. Here the CDR3 DNA reads TGCAGCGTTTCCGGCAGTAGCGGCTACGAGCAGTACTTC.

The rearrangement links TRBV29-1 to TRBJ2-3, with 11 nucleotides matching TRBD2. Trimming at V came to 3 bases and at J to 5 bases, leaving 10 bases not matched to a gene. The CDR3 extends over 16 amino acids. Germline lookup yields CDR1 SQVTM and CDR2 ANQGSEA. The CDR3 protein is CSVEAIAGGPQDTQYF. The CDR3 coding sequence is TGCAGCGTTGAGGCCATAGCGGGAGGGCCCCAAGATACGCAGTATTTT.

This clone was detected once. J is TRBJ1-3 and V is TRBV30; D remains unclear. Trimming removed 2 bases from V and 0 bases from J, with 11 bases in between. Germline CDR1 reads GTSNPN; CDR2 reads SVGIG (reference sequence). This CDR3 has 15 amino acids. The CDR3 DNA follows: TGTGCCTGGAGTCTCCTCAGATTCTCTGGAAACACCATATATTTT. This gives the protein CAWSLLRFSGNTIYF.

The chain joins TRBV28 to TRBJ2-7; 8 bases map to TRBD1. Germline CDR1 reads MDHEN; CDR2 reads SYDVKM. Losses at the gene ends were 5 bases for V and 6 bases for J; bases not matched to a gene: 9. This CDR3 has 14 residues. CDR3 in amino acids: CASSPPDRGPEQYF. For the CDR3, the DNA is TGTGCCAGCAGTCCGCCCGACAGGGGACCCGAGCAGTACTTC.

The chain links TRBV18 to TRBJ1-1; D is ambiguous. The CDR3 totals 13 residues. Trimming took 3 bases from V and 6 from J, leaving 11 bases between them. CDR1 and CDR2 from the germline V gene are KGHSH and LQKENI. The CDR3 loop reads CASSPRFRSEAFF. The CDR3 DNA follows: TGTGCCAGCTCACCCCGATTTAGATCTGAAGCTTTCTTT.

The J gene is TRBJ2-3, the V gene TRBV7-9; 8 positions agree with TRBD2. Germline V gene sequence: CDR1 SEHNR, CDR2 FQNEAQ (reference sequence). The CDR3 has 16 amino acids. V shed 4 bases, J shed 0 bases, and the junction held 6 bases outside the gene matches. DNA of the CDR3: TGTGCCAGCAGCTATGATGGGACTAGGAGCACAGATACGCAGTATTTT. Protein sequence: CASSYDGTRSTDTQYF. Supplemented by reference TRBV7-9 and TRBJ2-3, the full variable domain reads DTGVSQNPRHKITKRGQNVTFRCDPISEHNRLYWYRQTLGQGPEFLTYFQNEAQLEKSRLLSDRFSAERPKGSFSTLEIQRTEQGDSAMYLCASSYDGTRSTDTQYFGPGTRLTVL.

This sequence joins TRBV6-5 and TRBJ2-3; no definite D call. Trimming removed 10 bases at V and 5 bases at J, with 13 bases between. This CDR3 has 12 residues. Germline CDR1 is MNHEY and CDR2 is SVGAGI. As DNA, the CDR3 is TGTGCCACTCACGAACCGGGAGATACGCAGTATTTT. Translation: CATHEPGDTQYF.

The chain has TRBV19 and TRBJ2-5; 7 bases fit TRBD2. Germline assignment: CDR1 LNHDA and CDR2 SQIVND (reference sequence). The CDR3 totals 14 residues. V lost 4 bases to trimming and J lost 4 bases; unmatched junction nucleotides: 6. The CDR3 DNA is TGTGCCAGTAGTAATGAGCGGGGAGTAGAGACCCAGTACTTC. Amino acid sequence: CASSNERGVETQYF.

This clone has just a few counts. The chain carries TRBV10-3 and TRBJ1-5, with D possibly TRBD1 on 5 matching bases. Between the trimmed V and J ends, which lost 0 bases and 1 base, there was a span of 10 bases. The germline V gene has CDR1 ENHRY and CDR2 SYGVKD. The CDR3 totals 16 residues. The chain's CDR3 is CAISESVTASNQPQHF. In DNA form, the CDR3 reads TGTGCCATCAGTGAGTCAGTGACAGCCAGCAATCAGCCCCAGCATTTT.

J is TRBJ2-5 and V is TRBV27; TRBD2 aligns across 9 bases. This CDR3 is built from 16 residues. The germline CDR1 and CDR2 sequences are MNHEY and SMNVEV (reference sequence). The trim removed 2 bases at V and 0 bases at J, leaving 4 bases unmatched. The CDR3 DNA reads as TGTGCCAGCAGTTTACTTACTAGCGGGTACCAAGAGACCCAGTACTTC. It specifies CASSLLTSGYQETQYF.

The gene calls are TRBV5-4 and TRBJ1-2, with 7 bases that match TRBD1. CDR1 is SGHNT, CDR2 YYREEE, per germline (reference sequence). Trimming removed 3 bases from V and 8 bases from J; junction bases left unmatched: 7. The CDR3 extends over 13 amino acids. This chain's CDR3 is CASSSGQVNGYTF. In DNA form, the CDR3 reads TGTGCCAGCAGCTCAGGACAGGTAAACGGCTACACCTTC.

This chain uses TRBV5-1 with TRBJ2-2; D is possibly TRBD1 (6 bases). V shed 6 bases and J shed 0 bases, with 15 bases lying between them. The CDR3 has 16 amino acids. Germline V lookup: CDR1 SGHRS, CDR2 YFSETQ. In DNA form, the CDR3 reads TGCGCCAGCATGGAGTTTGGGGGCGCGAACACCGGGGAGCTGTTTTTT. Its protein product is CASMEFGGANTGELFF.

In this sample, this clone turned up once. The V call is TRBV20-1, the J call TRBJ1-2; D possibly corresponds to TRBD1 (5 bases). The germline V gene has CDR1 DFQATT and CDR2 SNEGSKA (reference sequence). The CDR3 loop spans 14 amino acids. Trimming pared 3 bases from V and 4 bases from J, leaving 15 bases between. The CDR3 DNA reads TGCAGTGCTAGTCCCCCCGGGGACTCCTATGGCTACACCTTC. Encoded protein: CSASPPGDSYGYTF.

The rearrangement links TRBV7-2 to TRBJ2-5; 15 positions agree with TRBD2. The CDR3 is 16 amino acids. The junction had 3 bases not matched to a gene; V was cut back by 7 bases and J by 0 bases. CDR1 SGHTA and CDR2 FQGNSA come from the germline V gene. The CDR3 loop is CASKGTSGGYQETQYF. As DNA, the CDR3 is TGTGCCAGCAAGGGGACTAGCGGGGGGTACCAAGAGACCCAGTACTTC.

This chain uses TRBV27 with TRBJ2-5; 8 bases fit TRBD1. Germline V gene lookup returns CDR1 MNHEY and CDR2 SMNVEV (reference sequence). The CDR3 runs to 14 residues. V shed 5 bases and J 9 bases; nucleotides not matched to a gene: 11. The CDR3 loop is CASSGGQGFSAQYF. The CDR3 DNA reads TGTGCCAGCAGTGGTGGACAGGGCTTTTCGGCCCAGTACTTC.

This chain connects TRBV10-1 to TRBJ2-3; TRBD2 might be the D (6 bases). The V end was cut by 7 bases, the J end by 2 bases, with 19 bases between. In germline, CDR1 is WNHNN, CDR2 SYGVQD (reference sequence). The CDR3 covers 16 residues. DNA of the CDR3: TGCGCCAGCACCACGGCGGGCGGGAAAAACACAGATACGCAGTATTTT. It codes for CASTTAGGKNTDTQYF.